This T cell receptor (beta chain) comes out of a study of T cell responses to AZD1222 COVID-19 vaccine. Whole-study findings and limits: CD4 TCRs associated with vaccination spanned spike, dominating at 160-218 and 743-854. Two doses of AZD1222 preceded a rise in Spike-specific TCR breadth and depth. Samples come after the peak T cell response, not at day 14.

Pooling covered second doses at about 4 or about 12 weeks. TCRdb keeps only in-frame clones here, not all; method: immunoSEQ multiplex PCR. The repertoire holds 85,000 to 120,000 clones, with 80% to 95% as singletons. Worth noting for this clone: Its target is not known.

Per the germline V gene, CDR1 is SGDLS and CDR2 is YYNGEE. Between the trimmed V and J ends, which lost 2 bases and 3 bases, there was a span of 12 bases. The CDR3 contains 15 residues. The sequences come from peripheral blood, collected 28 days after the second AZD1222 dose. The receptor's source is an adult who received the AZD1222 COVID-19 vaccine. V usage is TRBV9 and J usage is TRBJ1-5; unclear D gene. This CDR3 reads CASSVRPDNNQPQHF. CDR3 coding DNA: TGTGCCAGCAGCGTTCGCCCGGATAACAATCAGCCCCAGCATTTT.